This T cell receptor (beta chain) was recovered during a study of response to subunit inactivated influenza vaccine. Trimming removed 0 bases at V and 5 bases at J, with 14 bases between. This CDR3 comprises 15 residues. CDR1 and CDR2 (germline): LGHNA, YSLEER. In TCRdb, the RT-PCR reads were re-called with MiXCR into one record per CDR3 protein. The repertoire holds under 950,000 distinct CDR3 sequences, with around 21% as singletons. Points on this clonotype: Its antigen is currently unknown.

Broader study findings: Few new T cells, the authors suggested, are recruited by each seasonal influenza vaccination.

This specimen consisted of PBMCs from blood, obtained 4 to 6 days after vaccination. The V gene is TRBV4-3, the J gene TRBJ2-7; D not resolved. The TCR comes from a man between 50 and 59 years old who received an inactivated influenza vaccine. As DNA, the CDR3 is TGCGCCAGCAGCCAAGATCGTCACAGTCTTAACGAGCAGTACTTC. Its translation is CASSQDRHSLNEQYF.